This TCR beta chain stems from a study of T cell responses to AZD1222 COVID-19 vaccine. On the study more broadly: Samples with a second dose at about 4 or about 12 weeks were pooled together. Study findings and constraints: Only a handful of people who got AZD1222 tested seropositive at baseline. The sample set comprised mostly white British donors with more females, and clonal diversity was possibly underestimated. Repertoires were obtained solely post-peak T cell response.

V lost 5 bases and J lost 4, with 11 bases in between. The CDR3 is made up of 13 amino acids. Concerning this clone: As yet, its antigen is unknown.

Here immunoSEQ multiplex PCR was the method, and the copy in TCRdb shows in-frame clones only, minus some. The repertoire consists of roughly 130,000 clones, with about 85% occurring once and the leading ten covering 1.3% to 1.5%. J is TRBJ1-2 and V is TRBV12-3 or TRBV12-4; no reliable D call. The input for sequencing was peripheral blood, taken on day 0 of AZD1222 vaccination. This TCR derives from an adult in good health. The DNA of the CDR3 is TGTGCCAGCAGTCGAGTTGGGTCCTATGGCTACACCTTC. Translating gives CASSRVGSYGYTF.